The entry that follows covers one T cell receptor (beta chain) sequence. This sample is drawn from a study of blood T cell repertoires in COVID-19. Authors' data handling: Estimates of nucleated cell counts were drawn from the amplification of reference gene primers. TCRdb's table, derived via immunoSEQ multiplex PCR, lists solely in-frame clones and lacks some. V and J calls and clone size are copied from that table; D and trimming were computed from the DNA. The sample records over 120,000 clones, around 78% being singletons. The CDR3 runs 16 residues. Trimming took 6 bases from V and 3 from J; bases not matched to a gene: 11. Germline CDR1 is MDHEN and CDR2 is SYDVKM.

The material sequenced was peripheral blood. This TCR was sampled from a woman aged 60-75 years with acute or convalescent COVID-19. This rearrangement joins TRBV28 to TRBJ1-2, with 9 bases aligning to TRBD1. Here the CDR3 reads CASRGFTGGSDYGYTF. CDR3 sequence (DNA): TGTGCCAGCAGGGGGTTTACAGGGGGCTCGGACTATGGCTACACCTTC.